These 28 T cell receptor beta chains originate from one sample sequenced in a study of beta chain features in type 1 diabetes. Expressed TCRB transcripts were sequenced after all isolated RNA was converted to cDNA. TCRdb's table, derived via immunoSEQ multiplex PCR, lists solely in-frame clones and lacks some. This table holds 300,000 to 350,000 clones, under 8.5% found once. The sample taken for sequencing was central memory CD4+ T cells from blood. The origin of the receptors is a woman between 18 and 30 years old in good health.

This clone has a handful of counts. The rearrangement links TRBV4-1 to TRBJ2-3; 7 nucleotides line up with TRBD2. J lost 3 bases, V lost 0 bases, and 6 bases had no gene match. This CDR3 comprises 16 residues. CDR1 and CDR2 (germline): MGHRA, YSYEKL. The CDR3 bases are TGCGCCAGCAGCCAAGATTTGGCTAGCGGAACAGATACGCAGTATTTT. Its protein is CASSQDLASGTDTQYF.

Many counts were recorded for this clone. The chain carries TRBV4-3 and TRBJ2-4; 10 nucleotides line up with TRBD1. This CDR3 has 15 amino acids. The ends lost 0 bases at V and 7 bases at J; junction bases unmatched: 3. CDR1 LGHNA and CDR2 YSLEER come from the germline V gene. The CDR3 sequence is CASSQDWGQGNIQYF. The CDR3 region has the DNA TGCGCCAGCAGCCAAGATTGGGGACAGGGGAACATTCAGTACTTC.

This clone was seen a few times. The gene calls are TRBV20-1 and TRBJ2-3, with unresolved D. The V end was cut by 4 bases, the J end by 9 bases, with 11 bases between. From germline, CDR1 is DFQATT and CDR2 SNEGSKA (reference sequence). The length of the CDR3 is 11 residues. This CDR3 is CSAMDVPTQYF. In DNA, the CDR3 is TGCAGTGCTATGGACGTCCCGACGCAGTATTTT.

This clone was picked up many times. V gene TRBV27 combines with J gene TRBJ2-3; D uncertain. Germline V gives CDR1 MNHEY, CDR2 SMNVEV (reference sequence). CDR3 length: 13 amino acids. V was pared by 5 bases and J by 0 bases, with 6 bases between. CDR3 sequence (DNA): TGTGCCAGCAGTCTCAGGAGCACAGATACGCAGTATTTT. It is translated as CASSLRSTDTQYF.

This clone has at least ten counts. The rearrangement uses TRBV10-3 and TRBJ2-1; tentative D call: TRBD2 (6 bases). This CDR3 comprises 17 residues. V was trimmed by 8 bases and J by 10 bases, leaving 30 bases between them. Looked up from germline, CDR1 is ENHRY and CDR2 is SYGVKD. Written as DNA, the CDR3 is TGTGCCATCGCTATTTCCCCGGGCGGGGCGCAAGATTCGGAGCAGTTCTTC. Translated, it gives CAIAISPGGAQDSEQFF.

This clone was seen a handful of times. The chain is built from TRBV7-2 and TRBJ1-1; 8 bases align to TRBD1. Trimming cost V 4 bases and J 1 base; bases outside gene matches: 17. Germline V CDR1 and CDR2: SGHTA, FQGNSA. This CDR3 comprises 19 residues. As DNA, the CDR3 is TGTGCCAGCAGCTCGACTTGGATCGACAGGGGTCCTTGGAACACTGAAGCTTTCTTT. It codes for CASSSTWIDRGPWNTEAFF. The whole variable domain, remainder taken from reference TRBV7-2 and TRBJ1-1, is GAGVSQSPSNKVTEKGKDVELRCDPISGHTALYWYRQSLGQGLEFLIYFQGNSAPDKSGLPSDRFSAERTGGSVSTLTIQRTQQEDSAVYLCASSSTWIDRGPWNTEAFFGQGTRLTVV.

This clone was observed many times. This chain links TRBV7-9 with TRBJ2-5; a possible D gene is TRBD2 (6 bases). This CDR3 comprises 17 residues. Trimming left V 7 bases short and J 1 base short, with 22 bases between. Germline loops: CDR1 SEHNR, CDR2 FQNEAQ (reference sequence). Here the CDR3 DNA reads TGTGCCAGCAACACAAGGATGGGGGGACGGATCCAAGAGACCCAGTACTTC. It encodes CASNTRMGGRIQETQYF.

This clone was seen more than once but under ten times. This clone may be a read error of a much larger clone one base away. The sample carries other DNA sequences with the same CDR3. This sequence joins TRBV7-9 and TRBJ2-1; 7 bases map to TRBD1. The V gene end was trimmed by 4 bases and the J gene end by 4 bases; junction bases not matched to a gene: 4. Germline V gives CDR1 SEHNR, CDR2 FQNEAQ (reference sequence). The CDR3 sequence is 14 residues long. CDR3 loop: CASSWDRLYNEQFF. The DNA for the CDR3 is TGTGCCAGCAGCTGGGACAGACTATACAATGAGCAGTTCTTC.

The chain has TRBV4-2 and TRBJ2-2; 10 positions agree with TRBD2. The V and J ends lost 4 bases and 5 bases, in that order; junction bases with no gene match: 7. The CDR3 is made up of 16 amino acids. Per the germline V gene, CDR1 is LGHNA and CDR2 is YNFKEQ. CDR3 in amino acids: CASSRASGSSTGELFF. CDR3 sequence (DNA): TGTGCCAGCAGCCGCGCTAGCGGGAGTTCGACCGGGGAGCTGTTTTTT.

This clone appeared a few times. The genes are TRBV7-3 and TRBJ2-3; D not resolved. Germline V gives CDR1 SGHTA, CDR2 FQGTGA. Trimming stripped 5 bases from V and 2 bases from J, with 11 bases between. This CDR3 has 14 amino acids. CDR3 DNA sequence: TGTGCCAGCAGCCAAGTCGGCAACACAGATACGCAGTATTTT. Its translation is CASSQVGNTDTQYF.

This clone was counted ten times or more. The chain uses TRBV4-3 and TRBJ1-4; the D is unclear. Germline V gene sequence: CDR1 LGHNA, CDR2 YSLEER. V lost 4 bases and J 3 bases, leaving 15 bases between the germline ends. The CDR3 runs to 16 residues. The CDR3 DNA sequence: TGCGCCAGCAGCCGCCTTCACAGATCATCTAATGAAAAACTGTTTTTT. It yields the protein CASSRLHRSSNEKLFF.

This clone was counted only a few times. The chain recombines TRBV6-5 with TRBJ2-1, with a weak D call TRBD2 (5 bases). The V gene lost 6 bases and the J gene lost 0 bases, with 12 bases spanning the gap. From germline, CDR1 is MNHEY and CDR2 SVGAGI. The CDR3 extends over 15 amino acids. CDR3: CASRLGPSSYNEQFF. Here the CDR3 DNA reads TGTGCCAGCAGACTAGGGCCGAGCTCCTACAATGAGCAGTTCTTC.

This clone was observed a few times. Within the sample, other DNA sequences also encode this same CDR3. The gene calls are TRBV7-2 and TRBJ1-1; the D is unclear. Germline V CDR1 and CDR2: SGHTA, FQGNSA. The CDR3 consists of 13 residues. With 1 base removed from V and 0 bases from J, the gap between germline ends came to 3 bases. CDR3 amino acids: CASSLEVNTEAFF. CDR3 DNA: TGTGCCAGCAGCTTAGAGGTGAACACTGAAGCTTTCTTT.

This sequence joins TRBV6-5 and TRBJ2-5; 7 bases fit TRBD2. This CDR3 contains 15 residues. From germline, CDR1 is MNHEY and CDR2 SVGAGI. V was clipped by 2 bases and J by 4 bases; unmatched bases: 7. CDR3 nucleotide sequence: TGTGCCAGCAGTTACCGATCGGGACTACCAGAGACCCAGTACTTC. It is translated as CASSYRSGLPETQYF.

A few counts support this clone. The chain couples TRBV29-1 to TRBJ2-7; TRBD1 is a possible D gene (6 bases). The germline V gene encodes CDR1 SQVTM and CDR2 ANQGSEA. V was clipped by 4 bases and J by 5 bases, with 12 bases between them. This CDR3 comprises 12 residues. CDR3 bases: TGCAGCGTTGGGGCAGGGGTGGACGAGCAGTACTTC. Encoded protein: CSVGAGVDEQYF.

This clone has just a few counts. The V and J genes are TRBV7-9 and TRBJ2-5; the D is unclear. V dropped 4 bases and J dropped 5 bases, with 11 bases sitting between them. Germline loops: CDR1 SEHNR, CDR2 FQNEAQ (reference sequence). The CDR3 loop spans 13 amino acids. CDR3 DNA: TGTGCCAGCAGCTCCGGAAGGTTTGAGACCCAGTACTTC. As protein: CASSSGRFETQYF.

The chain combines TRBV5-6 with TRBJ1-2; 11 nucleotides line up with TRBD1. Germline-derived CDR1 and CDR2 are SGHDT and YYEEEE. The ends lost 4 bases at V and 4 bases at J; junction bases unmatched: 3. The CDR3 runs 14 residues. DNA of the CDR3: TGTGCCAGCAGCCCAGGACAGGGGGCCTATGGCTACACCTTC. Encoded protein: CASSPGQGAYGYTF.

A few counts support this clone. This chain uses TRBV11-2 with TRBJ1-4; D is perhaps TRBD1 (6 bases). Germline values: CDR1 SGHAT, CDR2 FQNNGV. The CDR3 totals 14 residues. Trimming removed 5 bases from V and 5 bases from J, with 12 bases in between. The DNA of the CDR3 is TGTGCCAGCAGCCCAGGACAGACAAATGAAAAACTGTTTTTT. Protein product: CASSPGQTNEKLFF. Based on the CDR3 plus reference TRBV11-2 and TRBJ1-4, the full variable domain is EAGVAQSPRYKIIEKRQSVAFWCNPISGHATLYWYQQILGQGPKLLIQFQNNGVVDDSQLPKDRFSAERLKGVDSTLKIQPAKLEDSAVYLCASSPGQTNEKLFFGSGTQLSVL.

This chain connects TRBV4-2 to TRBJ1-3; TRBD1 matches 9 bases. The CDR3 is 18 residues long. The V segment lost 0 bases and the J segment 7 bases; nucleotides outside the gene matches: 13. CDR1 and CDR2 from the germline V gene are LGHNA and YNFKEQ. The CDR3 sequence is CASSQEARFSGTGNTIYF. DNA of the CDR3: TGTGCCAGCAGCCAAGAGGCCCGCTTTTCAGGGACAGGGAACACCATATATTTT.

The chain couples TRBV28 to TRBJ1-1; D gene ambiguous. The length of the CDR3 is 13 residues. Germline V gives CDR1 MDHEN, CDR2 SYDVKM. V lost 5 bases and J lost 2, with 9 bases in between. CDR3 nucleotides: TGTGCCAGCAGTACTACTAGAAACACTGAAGCTTTCTTT. It translates to CASSTTRNTEAFF.

This clone was counted only a few times. The same CDR3 arises from other DNA sequences in this sample as well. The chain combines TRBV18 with TRBJ2-3; D is unclear. The CDR3 runs to 14 residues. Germline-derived CDR1 and CDR2 are KGHSH and LQKENI. The V gene lost 4 bases and the J gene lost 0 bases, with 8 bases spanning the gap. CDR3 in amino acids: CASSRVGSTDTQYF. For the CDR3, the DNA is TGTGCCAGCTCACGGGTCGGGAGCACAGATACGCAGTATTTT.

The chain has TRBV4-1 and TRBJ2-1; 8 nucleotides match TRBD2. Looked up from germline, CDR1 is MGHRA and CDR2 is YSYEKL. J gave up 6 bases and V 5 bases, and 24 bases lay outside the gene matches. CDR3 length: 20 residues. The CDR3 spells CASSYGPSHLRGVPFNEQFF. CDR3 nucleotide sequence: TGCGCCAGCAGCTATGGGCCCTCTCATCTGCGGGGGGTACCATTCAATGAGCAGTTCTTC.

This rearrangement joins TRBV25-1 to TRBJ2-7; 7 bases align to TRBD2. Looked up from germline, CDR1 is MGHDK and CDR2 is SYGVNS. The CDR3 has 14 amino acids. V lost 4 bases, J lost 1 base, and 4 bases stayed unmatched. The CDR3 DNA follows: TGTGCCAGCAGTGTGAGCGGGGCATCCTACGAGCAGTACTTC. Translation gives CASSVSGASYEQYF.

The chain carries TRBV4-3 and TRBJ2-3; 9 nucleotides align to TRBD2. This CDR3 region has 16 residues. V gave up 1 base and J gave up 4 bases; unmatched junction bases: 6. Germline CDR1 LGHNA, CDR2 YSLEER. The CDR3 nucleotides read TGCGCCAGCAGCCAAGGGGCGGGAGGGGTGTCAGATACGCAGTATTTT. Its translation: CASSQGAGGVSDTQYF.

The chain joins TRBV7-3 to TRBJ2-7, with 7 nucleotides matching TRBD2. Per germline, CDR1 SGHTA and CDR2 FQGTGA. The CDR3 runs to 14 residues. Trimming removed 2 bases from V and 5 bases from J; junction bases left unmatched: 6. Here the CDR3 reads CASSLVGGSDEQYF. CDR3 sequence (DNA): TGTGCCAGCAGCTTAGTGGGAGGGAGCGACGAGCAGTACTTC. The whole variable domain, remainder taken from reference TRBV7-3 and TRBJ2-7, is GAGVSQTPSNKVTEKGKYVELRCDPISGHTALYWYRQSLGQGPEFLIYFQGTGAADDSGLPNDRFFAVRPEGSVSTLKIQRTERGDSAVYLCASSLVGGSDEQYFGPGTRLTVT.

The rearrangement uses TRBV2 and TRBJ2-7; weak D call: TRBD1 (5 bases). The CDR3 totals 16 residues. CDR1 is SNHLY and CDR2 is FYNNEI in the germline V gene. V was clipped by 7 bases and J by 0 bases, with 19 bases between them. The CDR3 region is CASIPGGHRSSYEQYF. The CDR3 region has the DNA TGTGCCAGCATTCCCGGTGGACATCGGTCCTCCTACGAGCAGTACTTC.

V gene TRBV6-5 combines with J gene TRBJ2-5; unclear D gene. The closer fit of TRBJ2-7 to the DNA end suggests the J call may be wrong. From germline, CDR1 is MNHEY and CDR2 SVGAGI. CDR3 length: 12 residues. CDR3 region: CASRTGDYEQYF. The CDR3 region has the DNA TGTGCCAGCAGAACCGGTGATTACGAGCAGTACTTC.

As regards this clone: The same CDR3 also results from other DNA sequences found in this sample. DNA of the CDR3: TGTGCCAGCTCACCGGGCCAGCTAAACACTGAAGCTTTCTTT. It codes for CASSPGQLNTEAFF. This sequence joins TRBV18 and TRBJ1-1, with D unclear. The germline gives CDR1 KGHSH, CDR2 LQKENI. V was clipped by 3 bases and J by 2 bases, with 10 bases between them. CDR3 length equals 14 residues.